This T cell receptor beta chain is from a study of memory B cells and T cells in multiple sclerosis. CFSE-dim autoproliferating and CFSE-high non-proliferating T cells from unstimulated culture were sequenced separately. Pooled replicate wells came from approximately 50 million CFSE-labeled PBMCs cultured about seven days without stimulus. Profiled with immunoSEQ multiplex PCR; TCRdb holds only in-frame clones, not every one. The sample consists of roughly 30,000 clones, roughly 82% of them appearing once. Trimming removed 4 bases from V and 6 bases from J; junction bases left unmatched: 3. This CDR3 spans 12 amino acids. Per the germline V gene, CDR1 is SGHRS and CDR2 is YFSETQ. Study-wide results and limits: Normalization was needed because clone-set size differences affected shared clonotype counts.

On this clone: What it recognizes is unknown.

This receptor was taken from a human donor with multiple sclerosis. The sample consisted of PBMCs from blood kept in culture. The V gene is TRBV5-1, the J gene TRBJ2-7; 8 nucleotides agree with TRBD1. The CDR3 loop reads CASSPTGAEQYF. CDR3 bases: TGCGCCAGCAGCCCGACAGGGGCCGAGCAGTACTTC.